The T cell receptor (beta chain) described here comes from a study of shared clonotypes between healthy human individuals. Study findings and constraints: Clonotype sharing across four donors was observed for 4.5% to 6.5% of naive CD4 clonotypes.

This table comes from immunoSEQ multiplex PCR, and its TCRdb copy is limited to in-frame clones, with some not included. The repertoire holds about 1 million clones, with approximately 80% as singletons. About this clone itself: Its antigen is still unknown.

Trimming removed 0 bases at V and 4 bases at J, with 14 bases between. This CDR3 contains 16 residues. Germline CDR1 and CDR2: SGHRS and YFSETQ. Sequenced material: memory CD4+ T cells from PBMCs. As to subset: CD45RA-negative fraction. This chain connects TRBV5-1 to TRBJ1-3; D unresolved. The TCR comes from a man between 18 and 35 years old in good health. Some clones in this sample may be carry-over from other donors' samples. The CDR3 spells CASSLDVGNPGNTIYF. CDR3 DNA: TGCGCCAGCAGCTTGGATGTCGGGAACCCCGGAAACACCATATATTTT.